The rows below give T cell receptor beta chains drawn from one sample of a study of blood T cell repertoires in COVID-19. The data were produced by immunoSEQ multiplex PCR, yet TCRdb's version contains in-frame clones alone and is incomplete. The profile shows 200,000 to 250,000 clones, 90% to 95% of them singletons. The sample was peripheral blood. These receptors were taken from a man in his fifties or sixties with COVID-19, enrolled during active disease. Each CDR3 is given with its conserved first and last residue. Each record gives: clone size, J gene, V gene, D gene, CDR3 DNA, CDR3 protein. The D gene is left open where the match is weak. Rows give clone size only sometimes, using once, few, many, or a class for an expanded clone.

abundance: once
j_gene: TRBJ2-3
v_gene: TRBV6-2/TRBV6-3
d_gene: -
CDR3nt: TGTGCCAGCAGTTACGGGCCGGTCGCATCTAGCACAGATACGCAGTATTTT
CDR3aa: CASSYGPVASSTDTQYF

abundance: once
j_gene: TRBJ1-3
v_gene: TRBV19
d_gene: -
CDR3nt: TGTGCCAGTAGTATCAGGGACATCCGAAACACCATATATTTT
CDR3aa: CASSIRDIRNTIYF

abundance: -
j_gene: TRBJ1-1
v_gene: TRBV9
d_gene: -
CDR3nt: TGTGCCAGCAGCGTAAGCAACCGGGGAAGCACTGAAGCTTTCTTT
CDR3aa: CASSVSNRGSTEAFF

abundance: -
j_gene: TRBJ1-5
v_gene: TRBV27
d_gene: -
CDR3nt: TGTGCCAGCAGTTTAAGGGGCGGGGGACAGCCCCAGCATTTT
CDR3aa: CASSLRGGGQPQHF

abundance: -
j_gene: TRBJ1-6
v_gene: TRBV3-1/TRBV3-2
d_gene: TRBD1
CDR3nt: TGTGCCAGCAGCGGGACAGGAAATAATTCACCCCTCCACTTT
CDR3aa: CASSGTGNNSPLHF

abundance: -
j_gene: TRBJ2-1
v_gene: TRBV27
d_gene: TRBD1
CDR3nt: TGTGCCAGCAGGGTAGGGGGACAGCCTTACGGTGAGCAGTTCTTC
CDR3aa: CASRVGGQPYGEQFF

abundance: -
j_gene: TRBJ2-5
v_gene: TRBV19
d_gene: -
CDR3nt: TGTGCCAGTAGTCTCTCCGGGACGGGAGTAACCCAGTACTTC
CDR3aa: CASSLSGTGVTQYF

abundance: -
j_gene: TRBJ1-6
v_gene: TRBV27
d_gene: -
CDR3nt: TGTGCCAGCAGTCAGGGGTTCCATAATTCACCCCTCCACTTT
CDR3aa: CASSQGFHNSPLHF

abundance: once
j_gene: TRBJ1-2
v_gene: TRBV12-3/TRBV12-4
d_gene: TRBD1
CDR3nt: TGTGCCAGCAGTCTCCGACAGGGAGGTGGCTACACCTTC
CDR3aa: CASSLRQGGGYTF

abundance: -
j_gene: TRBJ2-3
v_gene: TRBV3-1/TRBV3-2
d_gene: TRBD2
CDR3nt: TGTGCCAGCAGCCCCCTCTGGCTAGCGGGAAAGACTAGCACAGATACGCAGTATTTT
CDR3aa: CASSPLWLAGKTSTDTQYF

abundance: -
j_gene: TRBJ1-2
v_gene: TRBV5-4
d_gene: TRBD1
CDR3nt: TGTGCCAGCAGCCCCCGACAGGGATCGGCGAAGGGTGCTGGCTACACCTTC
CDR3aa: CASSPRQGSAKGAGYTF

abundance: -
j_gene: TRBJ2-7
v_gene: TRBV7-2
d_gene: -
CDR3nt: TGTGCCAGCAGTGAACAGGGAACCTCCTACGAGCAGTACTTC
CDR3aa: CASSEQGTSYEQYF

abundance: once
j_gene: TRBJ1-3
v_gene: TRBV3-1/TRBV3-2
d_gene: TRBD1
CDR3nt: TGTGCCAGCAGCGACAGGGGACAAGGAAACACCATATATTTT
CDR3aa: CASSDRGQGNTIYF

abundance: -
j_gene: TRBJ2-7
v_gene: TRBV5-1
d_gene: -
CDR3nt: TGCGCCAGCAGCTTGGGTAGCAGCAGCTCCTACGAGCAGTACTTC
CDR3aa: CASSLGSSSSYEQYF

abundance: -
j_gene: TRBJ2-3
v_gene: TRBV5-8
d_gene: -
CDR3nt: TGTGCCAGCAGCAAGAGCCACGGCACAGATACGCAGTATTTT
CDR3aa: CASSKSHGTDTQYF

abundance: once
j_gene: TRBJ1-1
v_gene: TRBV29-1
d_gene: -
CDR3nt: TGCAGCGTTGTCGCAGGGAACACTGAAGCTTTCTTT
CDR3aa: CSVVAGNTEAFF

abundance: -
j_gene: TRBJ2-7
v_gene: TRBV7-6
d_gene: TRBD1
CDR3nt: TGTGCCAGCAGCTTCCAGACAGGGACCTACGAGCAGTACTTC
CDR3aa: CASSFQTGTYEQYF

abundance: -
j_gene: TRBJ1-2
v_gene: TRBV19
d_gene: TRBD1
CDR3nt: TGTGCCAGTCGCGGACAGGGGGCCTATGGCTACACCTTC
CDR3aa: CASRGQGAYGYTF

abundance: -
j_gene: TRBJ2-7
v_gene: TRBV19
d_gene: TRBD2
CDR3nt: TGTGCCAGTAGTATAATGCTAGCGGGAGGAGTCTACGAGCAGTACTTC
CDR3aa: CASSIMLAGGVYEQYF

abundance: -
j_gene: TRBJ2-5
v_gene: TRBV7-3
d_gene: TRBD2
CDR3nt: TGTGCCAGCAGCTTGACTAGCGGGAGGGCCCAGTACTTC
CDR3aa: CASSLTSGRAQYF

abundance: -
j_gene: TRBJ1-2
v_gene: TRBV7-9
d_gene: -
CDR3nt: TGTGCCAGCAGCGCAGACACAACCAACTATGGCTACACCTTC
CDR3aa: CASSADTTNYGYTF

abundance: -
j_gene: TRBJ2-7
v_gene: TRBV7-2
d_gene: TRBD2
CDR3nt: TGTGCCAGCAGCTTAATTGGACTAGCGGGAGGGGGGGAGCAGTACTTC
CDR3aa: CASSLIGLAGGGEQYF

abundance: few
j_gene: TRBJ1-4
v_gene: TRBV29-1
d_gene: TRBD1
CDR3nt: TGCAGCGTTGAAGATGCGTCAGGGGGGCGCGGAGGAAAACTGTTTTTT
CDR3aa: CSVEDASGGRGGKLFF

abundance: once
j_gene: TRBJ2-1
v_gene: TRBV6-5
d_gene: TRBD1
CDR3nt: TGTGCCAGCAGTTCCCCCAACAGGGGCTATTACAATGAGCAGTTCTTC
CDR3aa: CASSSPNRGYYNEQFF

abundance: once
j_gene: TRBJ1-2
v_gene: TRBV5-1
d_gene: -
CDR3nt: TGCGCCAGCAGCTTGGCAGGGCCGCCGGTTAACTATGGCTACACCTTC
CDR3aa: CASSLAGPPVNYGYTF

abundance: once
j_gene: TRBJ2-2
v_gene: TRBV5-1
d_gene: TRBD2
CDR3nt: TGCGCCAGCAGCCACCTAGCGGGACGAACCGGGGAGCTGTTTTTT
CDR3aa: CASSHLAGRTGELFF

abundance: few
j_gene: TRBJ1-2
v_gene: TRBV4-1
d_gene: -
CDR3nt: TGCGCCAGCAGCCAAGATACATGGGGAGGGTACTACACCTTC
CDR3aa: CASSQDTWGGYYTF

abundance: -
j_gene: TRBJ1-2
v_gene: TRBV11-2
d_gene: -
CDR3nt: TGTGCCAGCAGCTTAGTTTCCCCCCACGACATGAATGGCTACACCTTC
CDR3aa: CASSLVSPHDMNGYTF

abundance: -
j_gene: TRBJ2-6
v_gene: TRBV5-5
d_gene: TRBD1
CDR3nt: TGTGCCAGCAGCCCCCCCCCGACAGGGAAGGGCTCTGGGGCCAACGTCCTGACTTTC
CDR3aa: CASSPPPTGKGSGANVLTF

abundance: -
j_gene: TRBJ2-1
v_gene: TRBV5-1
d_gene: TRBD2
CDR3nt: TGCGCCAGCAGCATAACCCTGTCCGGGACTAGCGGGGGGGCTGAGCAGTTCTTC
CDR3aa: CASSITLSGTSGGAEQFF

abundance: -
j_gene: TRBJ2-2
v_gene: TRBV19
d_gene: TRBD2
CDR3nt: TGTGCCAGTAGGACTAGCGGGAGGAACACCGGGGAGCTGTTTTTT
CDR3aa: CASRTSGRNTGELFF

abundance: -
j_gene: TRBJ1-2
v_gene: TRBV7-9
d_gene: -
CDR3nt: TGTGCCGTCACCCACGGGGGGAACTATGGCTACACCTTC
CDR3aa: CAVTHGGNYGYTF

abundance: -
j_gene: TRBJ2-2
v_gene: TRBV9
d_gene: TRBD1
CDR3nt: TGTGCCAGCAGCTTACGGACAGGGCCCGGGGAGCTGTTTTTT
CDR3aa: CASSLRTGPGELFF

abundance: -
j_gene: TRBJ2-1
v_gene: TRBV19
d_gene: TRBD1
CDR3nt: TGTGCCAGCCGGGACAGGGGGTCGAATGAGCAGTTCTTC
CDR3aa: CASRDRGSNEQFF

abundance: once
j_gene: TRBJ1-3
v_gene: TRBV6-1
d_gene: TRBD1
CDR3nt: TGTGCCAGCAGTGAAGCGGGGACAGGGCTCTCCTATAGTGGAAACACCATATATTTT
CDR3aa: CASSEAGTGLSYSGNTIYF

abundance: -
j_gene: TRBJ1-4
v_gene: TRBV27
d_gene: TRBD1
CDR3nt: TGTGCCAGCAGTCTTAAGGGGGCGGCTAATGAAAAACTGTTTTTT
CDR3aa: CASSLKGAANEKLFF

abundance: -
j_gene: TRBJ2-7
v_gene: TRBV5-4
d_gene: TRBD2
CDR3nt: TGTGCCAGCAGCTTGGCCGGGGGGGGCGGGGCCTACGAGCAGTACTTC
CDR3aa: CASSLAGGGGAYEQYF

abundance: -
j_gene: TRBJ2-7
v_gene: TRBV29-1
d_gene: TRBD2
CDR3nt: TGCAGCGTTGCGGTTCTGGCGGGAGGTCGTGACGAGCAGTACTTC
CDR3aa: CSVAVLAGGRDEQYF

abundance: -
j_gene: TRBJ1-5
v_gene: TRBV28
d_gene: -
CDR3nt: TGTGCCAGCAGTTTAGAACGGAATCAGCCCCAGCATTTT
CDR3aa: CASSLERNQPQHF

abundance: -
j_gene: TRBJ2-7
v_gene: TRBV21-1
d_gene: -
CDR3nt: TGTGCCAGCGATAGACAGGGCCTCTCCTACGAGCAGTACTTC
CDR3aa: CASDRQGLSYEQYF

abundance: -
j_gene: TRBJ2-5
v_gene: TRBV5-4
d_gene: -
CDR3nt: TGTGCCAGCAGACTCCCGGAGGAGTCAGAGACCCAGTACTTC
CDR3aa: CASRLPEESETQYF

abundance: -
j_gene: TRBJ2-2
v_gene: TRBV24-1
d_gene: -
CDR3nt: TGTGCCACCGCAAGACCGGGTATTAACACCGGGGAGCTGTTTTTT
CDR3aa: CATARPGINTGELFF

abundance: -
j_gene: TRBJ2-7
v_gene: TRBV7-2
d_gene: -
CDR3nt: TGTGCCAGCAGCTTAGTAGACGGAGTCCACGAGCAGTACTTC
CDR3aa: CASSLVDGVHEQYF

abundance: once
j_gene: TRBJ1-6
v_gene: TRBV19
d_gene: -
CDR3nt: TGTGCCAGTACTGAGGGACACCTTAATTCACCCCTCCACTTT
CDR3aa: CASTEGHLNSPLHF

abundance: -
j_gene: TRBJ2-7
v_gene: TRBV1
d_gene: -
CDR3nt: TGCACCAGCAGCCGCCCCGGGACTAGCGGGAGGAACGAGCAGTACTTC
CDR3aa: CTSSRPGTSGRNEQYF

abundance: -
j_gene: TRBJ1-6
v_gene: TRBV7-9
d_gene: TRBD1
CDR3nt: TGTGCCAGCAGCTCGACAGCCGGGACAGGGTTTAAAGGGGATTCACCCCTCCACTTT
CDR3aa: CASSSTAGTGFKGDSPLHF

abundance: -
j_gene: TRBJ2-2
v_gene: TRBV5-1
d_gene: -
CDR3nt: TGCGCCAGCAGCTTTCAGGGGAACACCGGGGAGCTGTTTTTT
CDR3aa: CASSFQGNTGELFF

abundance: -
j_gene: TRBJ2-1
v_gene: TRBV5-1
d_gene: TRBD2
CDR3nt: TGCGCCAGCAGCGCCACCGGGACTAGCGGGGGGGCCACCTACAATGAGCAGTTCTTC
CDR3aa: CASSATGTSGGATYNEQFF